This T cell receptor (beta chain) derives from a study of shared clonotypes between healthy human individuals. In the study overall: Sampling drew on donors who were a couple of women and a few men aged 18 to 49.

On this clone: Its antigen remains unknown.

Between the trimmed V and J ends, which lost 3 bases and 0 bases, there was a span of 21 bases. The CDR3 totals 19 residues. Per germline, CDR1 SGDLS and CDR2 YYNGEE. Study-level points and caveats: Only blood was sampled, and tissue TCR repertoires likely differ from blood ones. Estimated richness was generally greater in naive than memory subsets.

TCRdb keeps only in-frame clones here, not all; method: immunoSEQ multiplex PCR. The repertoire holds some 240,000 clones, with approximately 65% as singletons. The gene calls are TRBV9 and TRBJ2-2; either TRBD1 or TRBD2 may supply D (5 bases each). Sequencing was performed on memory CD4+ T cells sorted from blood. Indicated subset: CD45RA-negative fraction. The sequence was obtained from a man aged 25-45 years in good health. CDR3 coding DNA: TGTGCCAGCAGCGCGAAGTTTTGGGGCAGGGACGCGAACACCGGGGAGCTGTTTTTT. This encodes CASSAKFWGRDANTGELFF.